One and the same sample provided the 25 T cell receptor beta chains below, sequenced in a study of T cell responses to AZD1222 COVID-19 vaccine. The assay was immunoSEQ multiplex PCR, and TCRdb's table has in-frame clones only and misses some. The data contain 200,000 to 250,000 clones, just over 90% of them singletons. The material was peripheral blood, obtained on day 0 of MenACWY control vaccination. Receptors were obtained from an adult in good health.

The chain is built from TRBV5-1 and TRBJ2-2; 10 positions match TRBD2. V was pared by 4 bases and J by 7 bases, with 7 bases of the junction left unmatched. The CDR3 runs 15 residues. Looked up from germline, CDR1 is SGHRS and CDR2 is YFSETQ. CDR3 protein: CASSAPGLAFGELFF. The CDR3 DNA reads as TGCGCCAGCAGCGCCCCGGGACTAGCGTTCGGGGAGCTGTTTTTT.

The chain has TRBV5-3 and TRBJ1-1; TRBD1 matches 10 bases. TRBV5-3 is filed as an ORF, its function uncertain. V lost 3 bases to trimming and J lost 5 bases; unmatched junction nucleotides: 7. This CDR3 contains 15 residues. The CDR3 sequence: CARSCRDRGGTEAFF. CDR3 bases: TGTGCCAGAAGCTGTCGGGACAGGGGAGGGACTGAAGCTTTCTTT.

The chain recombines TRBV6-6 with TRBJ2-5, with 12 bases identical to TRBD2. Losses at the gene ends were 5 bases for V and 5 bases for J; bases not matched to a gene: 18. The germline V gene encodes CDR1 MNHNY and CDR2 SVGAGI (reference sequence). The CDR3 extends over 19 amino acids. CDR3 loop: CASSPQWTSGAHTVETQYF. DNA for the CDR3: TGTGCCAGCAGTCCGCAGTGGACTAGCGGGGCACACACGGTGGAGACCCAGTACTTC.

The V gene is TRBV4-3, the J gene TRBJ2-5; 7 nucleotides align to TRBD2. The CDR3 sequence is 15 residues long. Germline CDR1 LGHNA, CDR2 YSLEER. The trim removed 0 bases at V and 3 bases at J, leaving 4 bases unmatched. CDR3 sequence: CASSQEPSGEETQYF. For the CDR3, the DNA is TGCGCCAGCAGCCAAGAACCAAGCGGGGAAGAGACCCAGTACTTC.

This chain joins TRBV19 and TRBJ1-2, with a tentative D call TRBD1 (6 bases). The CDR3 spans 15 residues. Germline V CDR1 and CDR2: LNHDA, SQIVND (reference sequence). Trimming stripped 7 bases from V and 2 bases from J, with 17 bases between. CDR3 sequence: CASNKGGSPNYGYTF. The DNA for the CDR3 is TGTGCCAGTAACAAAGGGGGGAGCCCCAACTATGGCTACACCTTC. The full variable domain, with the rest looked up from reference TRBV19 and TRBJ1-2, is DGGITQSPKYLFRKEGQNVTLSCEQNLNHDAMYWYRQDPGQGLRLIYYSQIVNDFQKGDIAEGYSVSREKKESFPLTVTSAQKNPTAFYLCASNKGGSPNYGYTFGSGTRLTVV.

The J gene is TRBJ1-5, the V gene TRBV13; D possibly corresponds to TRBD1 (6 bases). Trimming took off 0 bases at V and 7 bases at J, with 10 bases between the two ends. Germline CDR1 is PRHDT and CDR2 is FYEKMQ (reference sequence). The CDR3 runs to 14 residues. The CDR3 is CASSLGQGNQPQHF. The CDR3 DNA follows: TGTGCCAGCAGCTTAGGACAGGGAAACCAGCCCCAGCATTTT.

The chain joins TRBV6-5 to TRBJ1-1, with a weak D call TRBD1 (5 bases). The CDR3 consists of 14 residues. V lost 6 bases to trimming and J lost 3 bases, with 14 bases between them. Germline V gives CDR1 MNHEY, CDR2 SVGAGI. CDR3 nucleotide sequence: TGTGCCAGCAGGGCGGACACCTTGGACACTGAAGCTTTCTTT. Protein sequence: CASRADTLDTEAFF.

V and J are TRBV18 and TRBJ1-2, with TRBD1 matching over 10 bases. The CDR3 covers 17 residues. Germline trimming cut 3 bases from V and 7 bases from J; bases unmatched to any gene: 14. Looked up from germline, CDR1 is KGHSH and CDR2 is LQKENI. CDR3 residues: CASSPSPGSTGGFGYTF. CDR3 coding DNA: TGTGCCAGCTCACCCTCCCCAGGTTCGACAGGGGGCTTTGGCTACACCTTC.

The chain couples TRBV6-4 to TRBJ1-2, with no clear D. The germline V gene has CDR1 MRHNA and CDR2 SNTAGT. Trimming removed 5 bases from V and 1 base from J, with 5 bases in between. CDR3 size: 12 residues. CDR3 coding DNA: TGTGCCAGCAGTAACGGTAACTATGGCTACACCTTC. Protein sequence: CASSNGNYGYTF.

The rearrangement links TRBV5-1 to TRBJ1-4; 7 bases are shared with TRBD1. The CDR3 length is 15 residues. Germline trimming cut 4 bases from V and 6 bases from J; bases unmatched to any gene: 9. Germline CDR1 and CDR2: SGHRS and YFSETQ. The CDR3 sequence: CASSPTGEGDEKLFF. DNA for the CDR3: TGCGCCAGCAGCCCTACAGGGGAAGGGGATGAAAAACTGTTTTTT.

The rearrangement links TRBV5-4 to TRBJ1-1; TRBD1 matches at 9 bases. The V segment lost 4 bases and the J segment 6 bases; nucleotides outside the gene matches: 7. The germline CDR1 and CDR2 sequences are SGHNT and YYREEE (reference sequence). CDR3 length: 14 amino acids. In DNA form, the CDR3 reads TGTGCCAGCAGCCCCCGGACAGGGGAGGCTGAAGCTTTCTTT. Its protein product is CASSPRTGEAEAFF.

The J gene is TRBJ1-1, the V gene TRBV28; a possible D gene is TRBD1 (6 bases). V dropped 6 bases and J dropped 0 bases, with 17 bases sitting between them. The CDR3 is made up of 16 amino acids. Per the germline V gene, CDR1 is MDHEN and CDR2 is SYDVKM. DNA for the CDR3: TGTGCCAGCAGCTCACAAGGGGGTGTGATGAACACTGAAGCTTTCTTT. Translated, it gives CASSSQGGVMNTEAFF.

V gene TRBV5-1 combines with J gene TRBJ2-3; no firm D call. Per the germline V gene, CDR1 is SGHRS and CDR2 is YFSETQ. The CDR3 contains 13 residues. Trimming removed 3 bases from V and 3 bases from J, with 8 bases in between. Written as DNA, the CDR3 is TGCGCCAGCAGCTCCGGACCGACAGATACGCAGTATTTT. Protein: CASSSGPTDTQYF.

The J gene is TRBJ1-5, the V gene TRBV19; tentatively, D is TRBD1 (5 bases). CDR1 is LNHDA, CDR2 SQIVND, per germline (reference sequence). Trimming removed 1 base from V and 2 bases from J, with 12 bases in between. The CDR3 contains 16 residues. The CDR3 DNA is TGTGCCAGTAGTATAGGTTCGGGAGGGGGCAATCAGCCCCAGCATTTT. The encoded protein is CASSIGSGGGNQPQHF.

The CDR3, as DNA: TGTGCCAGCAGCTTAGGCCAGGGACAGTTCGGTTTCTTT. Translating gives CASSLGQGQFGFF. The J gene is TRBJ1-1, the V gene TRBV7-2, with 7 nucleotides matching TRBD1. The V gene end was trimmed by 1 base and the J gene end by 13 bases; junction bases not matched to a gene: 9. Germline CDR1 and CDR2: SGHTA and FQGNSA. This CDR3 is built from 13 residues.

The genes are TRBV24-1 and TRBJ2-1, with D hard to call. Germline values: CDR1 KGHDR, CDR2 SFDVKD. The CDR3 covers 15 residues. The V and J ends lost 4 bases and 0 bases respectively, with 9 bases between them. The CDR3 DNA follows: TGTGCCACCAGTGACCCAGGTGTCTCCTACAATGAGCAGTTCTTC. Its protein is CATSDPGVSYNEQFF.

This chain connects TRBV3-1 (or the pseudogene TRBV3-2) to TRBJ1-1; no clear D gene. The CDR3 consists of 14 residues. V lost 1 base and J lost 1, with 7 bases in between. The germline V gene encodes CDR1 LGHDT and CDR2 YNNKEL (reference sequence). CDR3 region: CASSQVFTNTEAFF. The CDR3 DNA follows: TGTGCCAGCAGCCAAGTTTTCACGAACACTGAAGCTTTCTTT.

This chain joins TRBV2 and TRBJ2-5; D call uncertain. Deletions cut 4 bases from V and 1 base from J, with 7 bases between. The CDR3 sequence is 13 residues long. Germline V lookup: CDR1 SNHLY, CDR2 FYNNEI. CDR3 sequence reads: CASSVSVQETQYF. CDR3 in DNA: TGTGCCAGCAGTGTCTCAGTCCAAGAGACCCAGTACTTC. Together with reference TRBV2 and TRBJ2-5, the CDR3 gives the full variable domain: EPEVTQTPSHQVTQMGQEVILRCVPISNHLYFYWYRQILGQKVEFLVSFYNNEISEKSEIFDDQFSVERPDGSNFTLKIRSTKLEDSAMYFCASSVSVQETQYFGPGTRLLVL.

To note about this clone: The identical CDR3 is also encoded by other nucleotide sequences in the sample. The rearrangement uses TRBV12-3 or TRBV12-4 and TRBJ1-5; D not resolved. Trimming pared 2 bases from V and 6 bases from J, leaving 5 bases between. This CDR3 contains 12 residues. The CDR3 spells CASSLWSQPQHF. CDR3 nucleotide sequence: TGTGCCAGCAGTTTATGGAGTCAGCCCCAGCATTTT.

The chain carries TRBV19 and TRBJ1-5; a weak D match, TRBD1 (5 bases). Per germline, CDR1 LNHDA and CDR2 SQIVND (reference sequence). Trimming cost V 5 bases and J 0 bases, with 14 bases left between them. This CDR3 is 16 amino acids long. The CDR3 DNA sequence: TGTGCCAGTAGTCCCCAGGGCCGGGGTAGCAATCAGCCCCAGCATTTT. It specifies CASSPQGRGSNQPQHF.

The chain has TRBV7-9 and TRBJ1-5, with 8 bases aligning to TRBD1. The CDR3 spans 14 residues. CDR1 SEHNR and CDR2 FQNEAQ come from the germline V gene (reference sequence). V shed 4 bases, J shed 2 bases, and the junction held 1 base outside the gene matches. CDR3: CASSSDRGNQPQHF. CDR3 DNA sequence: TGTGCCAGCAGCTCGGACAGGGGCAATCAGCCCCAGCATTTT.

The V and J genes are TRBV4-1 and TRBJ1-3, with TRBD1 matching over 8 bases. Germline V lookup: CDR1 MGHRA, CDR2 YSYEKL. The CDR3 is made up of 18 amino acids. V lost 4 bases and J lost 0; bases outside the gene matches: 11. CDR3 sequence: CASSLLVFQGASGNTIYF. The CDR3 DNA sequence: TGCGCCAGCAGCCTTCTCGTCTTTCAGGGGGCCTCTGGAAACACCATATATTTT.

The V gene is TRBV5-4, the J gene TRBJ1-4, with D possibly matching TRBD1 (6 bases). In germline, CDR1 is SGHNT, CDR2 YYREEE (reference sequence). Between the trimmed V and J ends, which lost 0 bases and 0 bases, there was a span of 12 bases. CDR3 length: 17 amino acids. CDR3 protein: CASSLGGRGPTNEKLFF. As DNA, the CDR3 is TGTGCCAGCAGCTTGGGGGGCAGGGGCCCAACTAATGAAAAACTGTTTTTT.

The J gene is TRBJ1-1, the V gene TRBV29-1; 9 nucleotides align to TRBD1. The CDR3 is made up of 13 amino acids. Germline values: CDR1 SQVTM, CDR2 ANQGSEA. Trimming took 4 bases from V and 1 from J; bases not matched to a gene: 1. For the CDR3, the DNA is TGCAGCGTTGGGGGACAGGGGAACACTGAAGCTTTCTTT. Translated, it gives CSVGGQGNTEAFF.

The genes are TRBV27 and TRBJ1-5, with D maybe TRBD1 (6 bases). V shed 2 bases and J shed 2 bases, with 13 bases lying between them. The CDR3 length is 16 residues. CDR1 is MNHEY, CDR2 SMNVEV, per germline (reference sequence). The CDR3 bases are TGTGCCAGCAGTTTAGGGGGGGCGATTGGCAATCAGCCCCAGCATTTT. Residues: CASSLGGAIGNQPQHF.